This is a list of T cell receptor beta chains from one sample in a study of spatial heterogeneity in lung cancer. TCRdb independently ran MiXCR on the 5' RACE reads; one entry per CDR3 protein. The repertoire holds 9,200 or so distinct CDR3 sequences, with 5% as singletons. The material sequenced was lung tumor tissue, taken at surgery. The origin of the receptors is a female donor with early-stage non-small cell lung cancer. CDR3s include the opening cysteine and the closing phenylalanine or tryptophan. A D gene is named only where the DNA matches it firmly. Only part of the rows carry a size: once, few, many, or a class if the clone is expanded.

CDR3 protein: CASSLQGVGANVLTF
CDR3 DNA: TGTGCCAGCTCACTACAGGGGGTTGGGGCCAACGTCCTGACTTTC
J gene: TRBJ2-6
V gene: TRBV18
D gene: TRBD1
clone size: many

CDR3 protein: CAWIPWETTGELFF
CDR3 DNA: TGTGCCTGGATACCTTGGGAAACCACCGGGGAGCTGTTTTTT
J gene: TRBJ2-2
V gene: TRBV30
D gene: .
clone size: medium-sized

CDR3 protein: CSARPGDFNQPQHF
CDR3 DNA: TGCAGTGCTAGACCAGGAGACTTTAATCAGCCCCAGCATTTT
J gene: TRBJ1-5
V gene: TRBV20-1
D gene: .
clone size: medium-sized

CDR3 protein: CASSQYANTEAFF
CDR3 DNA: TGTGCCAGCAGCCAATACGCGAACACTGAAGCTTTCTTT
J gene: TRBJ1-1
V gene: TRBV3-1
D gene: .
clone size: medium-sized

CDR3 protein: CSARDDNEQFF
CDR3 DNA: TGCAGTGCTAGAGACGACAATGAGCAGTTCTTC
J gene: TRBJ2-1
V gene: TRBV20-1
D gene: .
clone size: many

CDR3 protein: CAWRGTGELFF
CDR3 DNA: TGTGCCTGGAGAGGTACCGGGGAGCTGTTTTTT
J gene: TRBJ2-2
V gene: TRBV30
D gene: .
clone size: many

CDR3 protein: CASSSMTGNYGYTF
CDR3 DNA: TGTGCCAGCAGCAGCATGACAGGGAACTATGGCTACACCTTC
J gene: TRBJ1-2
V gene: TRBV6-5
D gene: TRBD1
clone size: few

CDR3 protein: CASSLARTGVEAFF
CDR3 DNA: TGTGCCAGCAGCTTAGCCAGGACAGGGGTTGAAGCTTTCTTT
J gene: TRBJ1-1
V gene: TRBV11-2
D gene: TRBD1
clone size: many

CDR3 protein: CASSLDQGDTEAFF
CDR3 DNA: TGCGCCAGCAGCTTGGATCAGGGGGACACTGAAGCTTTCTTT
J gene: TRBJ1-1
V gene: TRBV5-1
D gene: TRBD1
clone size: many

CDR3 protein: CASSPDRDANTGELFF
CDR3 DNA: TGCGCCAGCAGCCCCGACAGGGACGCGAACACCGGGGAGCTGTTTTTT
J gene: TRBJ2-2
V gene: TRBV5-1
D gene: TRBD1
clone size: medium-sized

CDR3 protein: CASSGHGYEQYF
CDR3 DNA: TGCGCCAGCAGTGGACATGGCTACGAGCAGTACTTC
J gene: TRBJ2-7
V gene: TRBV10-1
D gene: .
clone size: many

CDR3 protein: CASSLPGEIAKNIQYF
CDR3 DNA: TGTGCCAGCAGTTTACCAGGGGAGATAGCCAAAAACATTCAGTACTTC
J gene: TRBJ2-4
V gene: TRBV28
D gene: .
clone size: medium-sized

CDR3 protein: CASLLAGVAGTQYF
CDR3 DNA: TGTGCCAGCCTACTAGCGGGGGTGGCGGGTACGCAGTATTTT
J gene: TRBJ2-3
V gene: TRBV6-1
D gene: TRBD2
clone size: .

CDR3 protein: CSATQGTTEAFF
CDR3 DNA: TGCAGTGCTACTCAGGGGACCACTGAAGCTTTCTTT
J gene: TRBJ1-1
V gene: TRBV20-1
D gene: .
clone size: .

CDR3 protein: CASSTSAGSYNEQFF
CDR3 DNA: TGTGCCAGTAGTACGAGCGCCGGCTCCTACAATGAGCAGTTCTTC
J gene: TRBJ2-1
V gene: TRBV19
D gene: .
clone size: .

CDR3 protein: CASSLLEQETQYF
CDR3 DNA: TGCGCCAGCAGCTTGTTAGAACAAGAGACCCAGTACTTC
J gene: TRBJ2-5
V gene: TRBV5-1
D gene: .
clone size: many

CDR3 protein: CSAPARVTKNIQYF
CDR3 DNA: TGCAGTGCCCCAGCTAGGGTAACCAAAAACATTCAGTACTTC
J gene: TRBJ2-4
V gene: TRBV20-1
D gene: .
clone size: many

CDR3 protein: CASSQDVGKGQPQHF
CDR3 DNA: TGTGCCAGCAGCCAAGATGTCGGAAAAGGTCAGCCCCAGCATTTT
J gene: TRBJ1-5
V gene: TRBV3-1
D gene: .
clone size: many

CDR3 protein: CASAGTEGQPQHF
CDR3 DNA: TGTGCCAGCGCCGGGACAGAAGGTCAGCCCCAGCATTTT
J gene: TRBJ1-5
V gene: TRBV3-1
D gene: TRBD1
clone size: .

CDR3 protein: CSARTVYDYEQYF
CDR3 DNA: TGCAGTGCTAGAACGGTCTATGACTACGAGCAGTACTTC
J gene: TRBJ2-7
V gene: TRBV20-1
D gene: .
clone size: few

CDR3 protein: CASSWDRPNTEAFF
CDR3 DNA: TGCGCCAGCAGCTGGGACAGGCCGAACACTGAAGCTTTCTTT
J gene: TRBJ1-1
V gene: TRBV5-1
D gene: TRBD1
clone size: medium-sized

CDR3 protein: CASSLVPYNEQFF
CDR3 DNA: TGTGCCAGCAGCTTAGTACCTTACAATGAGCAGTTCTTC
J gene: TRBJ2-1
V gene: TRBV7-9
D gene: .
clone size: many

CDR3 protein: CASSQLTGLAGFYHEQFF
CDR3 DNA: TGCGCCAGCAGCCAACTTACTGGACTAGCGGGATTCTACCATGAGCAGTTCTTC
J gene: TRBJ2-1
V gene: TRBV4-1
D gene: TRBD2
clone size: many

CDR3 protein: CASSADSTDTQYF
CDR3 DNA: TGTGCCAGCTCAGCCGATAGCACAGATACGCAGTATTTT
J gene: TRBJ2-3
V gene: TRBV18
D gene: .
clone size: many

CDR3 protein: CSVGTGNIGNTEAFF
CDR3 DNA: TGCAGCGTAGGGACAGGGAACATCGGGAACACTGAAGCTTTCTTT
J gene: TRBJ1-1
V gene: TRBV29-1
D gene: TRBD1
clone size: many

CDR3 protein: CASSMTVGETQYF
CDR3 DNA: TGTGCCAGCAGCATGACAGTGGGGGAGACCCAGTACTTC
J gene: TRBJ2-5
V gene: TRBV12-3/TRBV12-4
D gene: .
clone size: many

CDR3 protein: CAWSGRGGYEQYF
CDR3 DNA: TGTGCCTGGAGCGGGAGAGGGGGCTACGAGCAGTACTTC
J gene: TRBJ2-7
V gene: TRBV30
D gene: .
clone size: .

CDR3 protein: CRQGSGAFF
CDR3 DNA: TGCAGACAGGGGTCGGGGGCTTTCTTT
J gene: TRBJ1-1
V gene: TRBV20-1
D gene: TRBD1
clone size: many

CDR3 protein: CASREGLAYEQYF
CDR3 DNA: TGTGCCAGCAGAGAGGGTCTTGCCTACGAGCAGTACTTC
J gene: TRBJ2-7
V gene: TRBV7-2
D gene: .
clone size: many

CDR3 protein: CASSMTGENEKLFF
CDR3 DNA: TGTGCCAGTAGTATGACAGGGGAAAATGAAAAACTGTTTTTT
J gene: TRBJ1-4
V gene: TRBV19
D gene: TRBD1
clone size: many

CDR3 protein: CASSTAPEQPQHF
CDR3 DNA: TGCGCCAGCAGCACCGCCCCGGAGCAGCCCCAGCATTTT
J gene: TRBJ1-5
V gene: TRBV5-1
D gene: .
clone size: many